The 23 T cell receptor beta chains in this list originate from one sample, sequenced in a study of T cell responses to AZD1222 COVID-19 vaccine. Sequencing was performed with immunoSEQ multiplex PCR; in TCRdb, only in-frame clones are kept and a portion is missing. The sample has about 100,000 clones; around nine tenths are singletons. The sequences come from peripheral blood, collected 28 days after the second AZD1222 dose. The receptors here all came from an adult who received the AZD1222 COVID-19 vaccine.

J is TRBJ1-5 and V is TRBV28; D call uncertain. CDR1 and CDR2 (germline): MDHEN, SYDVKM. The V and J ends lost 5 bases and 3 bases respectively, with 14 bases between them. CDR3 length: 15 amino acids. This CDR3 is CASSRLGVHNQPQHF. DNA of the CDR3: TGTGCCAGCAGTCGCCTCGGAGTGCACAATCAGCCCCAGCATTTT. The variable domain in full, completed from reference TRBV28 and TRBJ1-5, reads DVKVTQSSRYLVKRTGEKVFLECVQDMDHENMFWYRQDPGLGLRLIYFSYDVKMKEKGDIPEGYSVSREKKERFSLILESASTNQTSMYLCASSRLGVHNQPQHFGDGTRLSIL.

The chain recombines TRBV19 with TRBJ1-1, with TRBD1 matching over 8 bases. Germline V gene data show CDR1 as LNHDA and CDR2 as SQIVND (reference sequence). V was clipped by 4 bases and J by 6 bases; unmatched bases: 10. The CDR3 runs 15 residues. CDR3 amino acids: CASSTQTGEVSEAFF. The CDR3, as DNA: TGTGCCAGTAGTACACAGACAGGGGAGGTTTCTGAAGCTTTCTTT.

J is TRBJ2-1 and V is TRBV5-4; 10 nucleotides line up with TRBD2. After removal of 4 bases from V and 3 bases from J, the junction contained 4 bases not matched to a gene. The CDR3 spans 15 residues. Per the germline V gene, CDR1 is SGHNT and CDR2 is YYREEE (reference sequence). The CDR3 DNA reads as TGTGCCAGCAGCCCCAGCGGGAGGGTCTACAATGAGCAGTTCTTC. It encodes CASSPSGRVYNEQFF.

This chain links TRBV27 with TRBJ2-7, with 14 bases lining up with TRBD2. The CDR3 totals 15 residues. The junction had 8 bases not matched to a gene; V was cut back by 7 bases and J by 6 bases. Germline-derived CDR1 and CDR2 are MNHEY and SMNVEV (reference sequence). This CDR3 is CASTPGTSGSAEQYF. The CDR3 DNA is TGTGCCAGCACCCCAGGGACTAGCGGGAGCGCCGAGCAGTACTTC.

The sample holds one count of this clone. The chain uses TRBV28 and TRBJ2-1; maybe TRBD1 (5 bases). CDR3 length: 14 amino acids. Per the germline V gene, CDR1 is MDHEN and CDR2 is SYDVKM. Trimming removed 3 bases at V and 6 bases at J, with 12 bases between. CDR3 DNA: TGTGCCAGCAGTTTTCAGGGTATTCTCAATGAGCAGTTCTTC. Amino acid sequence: CASSFQGILNEQFF.

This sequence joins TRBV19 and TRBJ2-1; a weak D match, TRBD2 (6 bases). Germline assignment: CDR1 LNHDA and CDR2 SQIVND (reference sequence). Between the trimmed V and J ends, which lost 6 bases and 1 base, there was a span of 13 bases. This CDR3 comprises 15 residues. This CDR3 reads CASRSSGSSYNEQFF. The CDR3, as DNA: TGTGCCAGTAGGTCGAGCGGGTCATCCTACAATGAGCAGTTCTTC.

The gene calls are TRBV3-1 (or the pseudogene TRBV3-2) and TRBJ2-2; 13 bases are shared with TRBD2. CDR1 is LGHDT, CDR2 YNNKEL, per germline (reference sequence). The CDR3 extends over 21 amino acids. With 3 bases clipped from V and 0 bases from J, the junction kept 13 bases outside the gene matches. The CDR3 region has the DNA TGTGCCAGCAGCCACAAGTTGAGGACTAGCGGGAGTGCCGCGAACACCGGGGAGCTGTTTTTT. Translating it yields CASSHKLRTSGSAANTGELFF.

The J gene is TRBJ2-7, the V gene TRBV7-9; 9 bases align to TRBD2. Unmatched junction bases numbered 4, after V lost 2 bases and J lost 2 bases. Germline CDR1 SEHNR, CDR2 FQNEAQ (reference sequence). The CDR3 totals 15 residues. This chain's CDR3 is CASSLWASGTYEQYF. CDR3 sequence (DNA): TGTGCCAGCAGCTTATGGGCTAGCGGGACCTACGAGCAGTACTTC.

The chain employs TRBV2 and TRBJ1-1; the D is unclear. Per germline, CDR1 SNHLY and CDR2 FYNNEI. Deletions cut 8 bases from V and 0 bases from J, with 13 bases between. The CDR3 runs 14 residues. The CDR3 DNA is TGTGCCAGCTCTGTCCCCGACGTGAACACTGAAGCTTTCTTT. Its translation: CASSVPDVNTEAFF.

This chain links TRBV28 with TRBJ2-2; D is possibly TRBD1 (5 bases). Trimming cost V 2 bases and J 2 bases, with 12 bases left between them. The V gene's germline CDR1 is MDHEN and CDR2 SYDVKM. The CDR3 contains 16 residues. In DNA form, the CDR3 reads TGTGCCAGCAGTTTACTTACAGGCGGAAACACCGGGGAGCTGTTTTTT. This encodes CASSLLTGGNTGELFF. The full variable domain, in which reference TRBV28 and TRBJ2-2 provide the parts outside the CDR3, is DVKVTQSSRYLVKRTGEKVFLECVQDMDHENMFWYRQDPGLGLRLIYFSYDVKMKEKGDIPEGYSVSREKKERFSLILESASTNQTSMYLCASSLLTGGNTGELFFGEGSRLTVL.

CDR3 amino acids: CASSQEVSRGPYMTQFF. The DNA for the CDR3 is TGTGCCAGCAGCCAAGAGGTTTCCAGGGGTCCTTACATGACGCAGTTCTTC. The chain is built from TRBV3-1 (or the pseudogene TRBV3-2) and TRBJ2-1; a possible D gene is TRBD1 (6 bases). The germline CDR1 and CDR2 sequences are LGHDT and YNNKEL (reference sequence). Trimming removed 0 bases at V and 12 bases at J, with 24 bases between. The CDR3 has 17 residues.

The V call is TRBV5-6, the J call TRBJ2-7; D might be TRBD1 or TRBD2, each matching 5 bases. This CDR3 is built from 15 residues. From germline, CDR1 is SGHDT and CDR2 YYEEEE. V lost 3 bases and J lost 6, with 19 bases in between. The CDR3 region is CASSSSGTESGEQYF. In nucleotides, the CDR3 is TGTGCCAGCAGCTCGTCCGGGACCGAGTCAGGCGAGCAGTACTTC.

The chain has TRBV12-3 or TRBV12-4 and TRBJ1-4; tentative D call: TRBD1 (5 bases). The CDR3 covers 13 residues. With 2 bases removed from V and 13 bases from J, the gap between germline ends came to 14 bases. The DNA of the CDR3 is TGTGCCAGCAGTTTATCTGTCAGGGCAGCACTGTTTTTT. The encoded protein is CASSLSVRAALFF.

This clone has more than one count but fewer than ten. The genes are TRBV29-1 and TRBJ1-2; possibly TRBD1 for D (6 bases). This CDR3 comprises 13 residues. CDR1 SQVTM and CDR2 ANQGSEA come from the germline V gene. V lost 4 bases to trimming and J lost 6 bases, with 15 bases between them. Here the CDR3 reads CSVGRGGANGYTF. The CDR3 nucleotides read TGCAGCGTTGGGAGAGGGGGGGCTAATGGCTACACCTTC.

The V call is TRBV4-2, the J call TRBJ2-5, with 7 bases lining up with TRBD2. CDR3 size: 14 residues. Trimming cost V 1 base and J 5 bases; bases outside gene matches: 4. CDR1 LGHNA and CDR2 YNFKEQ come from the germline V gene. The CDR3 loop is CASSQGAGAETQYF. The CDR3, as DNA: TGTGCCAGCAGCCAAGGCGCGGGAGCCGAGACCCAGTACTTC.

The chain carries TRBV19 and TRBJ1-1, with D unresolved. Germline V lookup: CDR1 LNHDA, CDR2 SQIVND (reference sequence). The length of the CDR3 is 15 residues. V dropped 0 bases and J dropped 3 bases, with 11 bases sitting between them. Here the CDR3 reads CASSIDSPVDTEAFF. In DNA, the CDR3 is TGTGCCAGTAGTATAGATTCGCCCGTGGACACTGAAGCTTTCTTT.

The chain's CDR3 is CASSFLGHATNEKLFF. In DNA, the CDR3 is TGTGCCAGCAGCTTTCTTGGACATGCAACTAATGAAAAACTGTTTTTT. This chain joins TRBV11-2 and TRBJ1-4; maybe TRBD1 (5 bases). The V gene lost 3 bases and the J gene lost 0 bases, with 11 bases spanning the gap. Germline lookup yields CDR1 SGHAT and CDR2 FQNNGV. This CDR3 has 16 residues.

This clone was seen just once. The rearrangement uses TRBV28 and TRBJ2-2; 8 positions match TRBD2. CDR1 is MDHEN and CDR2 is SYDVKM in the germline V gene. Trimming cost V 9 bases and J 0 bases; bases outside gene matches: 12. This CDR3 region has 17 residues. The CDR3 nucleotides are TGTGCCAGGACCCTCGGGGGGGCGAGTGCGAACACCGGGGAGCTGTTTTTT. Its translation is CARTLGGASANTGELFF.

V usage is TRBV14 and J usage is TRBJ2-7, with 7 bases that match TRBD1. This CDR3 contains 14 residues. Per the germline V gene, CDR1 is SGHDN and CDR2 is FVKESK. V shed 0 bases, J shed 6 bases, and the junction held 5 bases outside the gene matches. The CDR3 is CASSQDGRGSEQYF. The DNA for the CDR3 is TGTGCCAGCAGCCAAGATGGCAGGGGGTCCGAGCAGTACTTC. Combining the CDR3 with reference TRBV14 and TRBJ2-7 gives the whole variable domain EAGVTQFPSHSVIEKGQTVTLRCDPISGHDNLYWYRRVMGKEIKFLLHFVKESKQDESGMPNNRFLAERTGGTYSTLKVQPAELEDSGVYFCASSQDGRGSEQYFGPGTRLTVT.

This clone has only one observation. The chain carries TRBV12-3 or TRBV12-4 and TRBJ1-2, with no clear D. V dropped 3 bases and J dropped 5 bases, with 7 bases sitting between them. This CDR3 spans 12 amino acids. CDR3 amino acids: CASSFREYGYTF. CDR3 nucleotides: TGTGCCAGCAGTTTTCGCGAGTATGGCTACACCTTC.

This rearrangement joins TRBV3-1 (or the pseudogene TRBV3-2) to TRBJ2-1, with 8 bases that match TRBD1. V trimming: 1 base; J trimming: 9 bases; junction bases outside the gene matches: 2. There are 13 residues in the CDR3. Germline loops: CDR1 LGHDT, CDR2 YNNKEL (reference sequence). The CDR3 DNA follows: TGTGCCAGCAGCCAAGTCACAGGGGGTGAGCAGTTCTTC. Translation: CASSQVTGGEQFF.

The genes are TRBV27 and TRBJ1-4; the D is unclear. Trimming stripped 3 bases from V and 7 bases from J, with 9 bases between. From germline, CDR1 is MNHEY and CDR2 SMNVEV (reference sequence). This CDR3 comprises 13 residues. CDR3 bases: TGTGCCAGCAGTTTGGAGGGAGCTGAAAAACTGTTTTTT. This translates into CASSLEGAEKLFF.

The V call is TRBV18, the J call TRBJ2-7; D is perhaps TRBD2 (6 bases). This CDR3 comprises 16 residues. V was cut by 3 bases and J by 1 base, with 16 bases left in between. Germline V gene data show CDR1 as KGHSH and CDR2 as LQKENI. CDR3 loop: CASSPRPGSLSYEQYF. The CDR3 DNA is TGTGCCAGCTCACCTCGACCCGGGAGCCTTTCCTACGAGCAGTACTTC.